The subject of this entry is one T cell receptor (beta chain). Antigen unknown. The CDR3 is 14 residues long. Trimming stripped 4 bases from V and 3 bases from J, with 13 bases between. Germline CDR1 and CDR2: SEHNR and FQNEAQ (reference sequence). It was with 60 Vbeta and 13 Jbeta primers that the PCR ran. Profiling relied on immunoSEQ multiplex PCR, and the TCRdb table lists in-frame clones only, not all of them. The repertoire holds around 140,000 clones, around 80% seen once, with 2.5% to 3% in the top ten. This entry belongs to a study of cytomegalovirus exposure and HLA in healthy donors. Study-wide points: Presence/absence analyses assumed roughly uniform sequencing depth across donors. Among CMV-associated TCR beta chains, most appeared HLA-restricted in a later analysis.

Sampled while nominally healthy, donors likely had unrecorded immune exposures. The sample comprised PBMCs. This sequence was found in a female donor in good health and CMV-seronegative. The chain employs TRBV7-9 and TRBJ2-7, with no clear D. CDR3 DNA sequence: TGTGCCAGCAGCTCTTTCAATACTCGCTACGAGCAGTACTTC. It translates to CASSSFNTRYEQYF.